A single sample is the source of the 7 T cell receptor beta chains below, sequenced in a study of blood T cell repertoires in COVID-19. Profiling relied on immunoSEQ multiplex PCR, and the TCRdb table lists in-frame clones only, not all of them. Here the sample spans 100,000 or so clones, 91% being singletons. The sequenced sample was peripheral blood. These receptors originate from a man aged 45 to 65 with acute or convalescent COVID-19.

The chain employs TRBV7-9 and TRBJ1-2, with D tentatively TRBD1 (6 bases). The CDR3 spans 18 residues. Trimming shortened V by 4 bases and J by 8 bases, and 29 bases separated the two germline ends. Germline values: CDR1 SEHNR, CDR2 FQNEAQ (reference sequence). The CDR3 bases are TGTGCCAGCAGCTCCCCGGGACAACTGGCCTCCCTTAACGCGGGCTACACCTTC. Residues: CASSSPGQLASLNAGYTF.

The chain links TRBV5-8 to TRBJ1-4; a weak D match, TRBD1 (5 bases). CDR3 length: 14 residues. Per germline, CDR1 SGHTS and CDR2 YDEGEE. Deletions cut 1 base from V and 10 bases from J, with 14 bases between. CDR3: CASSLSGAPGKLFF. In DNA, the CDR3 is TGTGCCAGCAGCTTGAGCGGGGCGCCGGGAAAACTGTTTTTT.

The table lists this clone with a count of one. This sequence joins TRBV7-2 and TRBJ1-2; D not resolved. Looked up from germline, CDR1 is SGHTA and CDR2 is FQGNSA. Trimming removed 1 base from V and 8 bases from J, with 14 bases in between. The CDR3 runs to 14 residues. The CDR3 DNA reads TGTGCCAGCAGCTTAGGGGTCCCCCGAGGGGGCTACACCTTC. It encodes CASSLGVPRGGYTF.

The chain is built from TRBV6-9 and TRBJ2-3, with 7 bases identical to TRBD1. The V segment lost 11 bases and the J segment 6 bases; nucleotides outside the gene matches: 23. Germline CDR1 and CDR2: MNHGY and SVAAGI. The CDR3 has 17 amino acids. The CDR3 region is CAVNPRDRTLYKDTQYF. The CDR3, as DNA: TGTGCCGTAAACCCCCGGGACAGAACCTTGTATAAGGATACGCAGTATTTT.

This clone turned up a few times. The chain is built from TRBV19 and TRBJ1-1; D unresolved. V was clipped by 1 base and J by 1 base, with 7 bases between them. The length of the CDR3 is 14 residues. Germline lookup yields CDR1 LNHDA and CDR2 SQIVND (reference sequence). The CDR3 DNA reads as TGTGCCAGTAGTATAGTACCGGGGAACACTGAAGCTTTCTTT. Encoded protein: CASSIVPGNTEAFF. Supplemented by reference TRBV19 and TRBJ1-1, the full variable domain reads DGGITQSPKYLFRKEGQNVTLSCEQNLNHDAMYWYRQDPGQGLRLIYYSQIVNDFQKGDIAEGYSVSREKKESFPLTVTSAQKNPTAFYLCASSIVPGNTEAFFGQGTRLTVV.

The chain uses TRBV28 and TRBJ2-1; TRBD2 aligns across 8 bases. The CDR3 runs 13 residues. Trimming cost V 11 bases and J 4 bases; bases outside gene matches: 7. Per the germline V gene, CDR1 is MDHEN and CDR2 is SYDVKM. CDR3 in amino acids: CAVTGTRYNEQFF. CDR3 nucleotides: TGTGCCGTCACCGGGACTAGGTACAATGAGCAGTTCTTC.

This sequence joins TRBV2 and TRBJ2-1, with 8 bases fitting TRBD2. The CDR3 is 15 residues long. The V gene end was trimmed by 6 bases and the J gene end by 3 bases; junction bases not matched to a gene: 7. Germline V lookup: CDR1 SNHLY, CDR2 FYNNEI. As DNA, the CDR3 is TGTGCCAGCAGCCCCCCAGCGGGGGTCTACAATGAGCAGTTCTTC. It yields the protein CASSPPAGVYNEQFF.